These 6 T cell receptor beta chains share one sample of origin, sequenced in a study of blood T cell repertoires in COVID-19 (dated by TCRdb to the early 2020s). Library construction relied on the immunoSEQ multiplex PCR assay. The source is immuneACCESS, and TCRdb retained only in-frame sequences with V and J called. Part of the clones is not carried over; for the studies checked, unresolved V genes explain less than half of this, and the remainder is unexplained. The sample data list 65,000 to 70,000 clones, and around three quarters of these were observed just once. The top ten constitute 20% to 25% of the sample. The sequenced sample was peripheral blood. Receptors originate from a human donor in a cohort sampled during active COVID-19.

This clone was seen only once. The CDR3, as DNA: TGTGCCACCAGTGATCGGACTAGCGGGTACACCGGGGAGCTGTTTTTT. Translating it yields CATSDRTSGYTGELFF. The V call is TRBV24-1, the J call TRBJ2-2; 11 bases align to TRBD2. The CDR3 consists of 16 residues. Trimming took 3 bases from V and 3 from J; bases not matched to a gene: 2. Germline assignment: CDR1 KGHDR and CDR2 SFDVKD.

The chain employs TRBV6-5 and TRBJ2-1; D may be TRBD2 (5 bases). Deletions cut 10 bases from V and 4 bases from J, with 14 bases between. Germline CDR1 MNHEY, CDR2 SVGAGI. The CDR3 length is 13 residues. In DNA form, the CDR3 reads TGTGCCACCCGGGATCCGGGGTACAATGAGCAGTTCTTC. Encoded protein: CATRDPGYNEQFF.

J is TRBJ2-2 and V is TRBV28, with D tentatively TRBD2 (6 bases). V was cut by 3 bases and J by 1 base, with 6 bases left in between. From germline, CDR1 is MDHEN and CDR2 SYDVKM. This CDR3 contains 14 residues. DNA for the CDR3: TGTGCCAGCAGTTTGGGGGGGAACACCGGGGAGCTGTTTTTT. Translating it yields CASSLGGNTGELFF.

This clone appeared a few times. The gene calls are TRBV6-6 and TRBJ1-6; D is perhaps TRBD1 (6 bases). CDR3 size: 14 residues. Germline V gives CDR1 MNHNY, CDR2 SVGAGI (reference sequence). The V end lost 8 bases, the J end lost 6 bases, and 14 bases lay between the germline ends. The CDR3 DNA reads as TGTGCCAGCTCCCGGGGGGGCCCTAATTCACCCCTCCACTTT. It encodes CASSRGGPNSPLHF.

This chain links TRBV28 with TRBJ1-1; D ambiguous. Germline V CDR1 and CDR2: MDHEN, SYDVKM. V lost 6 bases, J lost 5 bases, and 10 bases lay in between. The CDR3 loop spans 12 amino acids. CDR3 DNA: TGTGCCAGCAGCGGGTTTCAGACTGAAGCTTTCTTT. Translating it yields CASSGFQTEAFF. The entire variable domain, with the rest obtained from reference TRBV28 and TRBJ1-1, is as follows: DVKVTQSSRYLVKRTGEKVFLECVQDMDHENMFWYRQDPGLGLRLIYFSYDVKMKEKGDIPEGYSVSREKKERFSLILESASTNQTSMYLCASSGFQTEAFFGQGTRLTVV.

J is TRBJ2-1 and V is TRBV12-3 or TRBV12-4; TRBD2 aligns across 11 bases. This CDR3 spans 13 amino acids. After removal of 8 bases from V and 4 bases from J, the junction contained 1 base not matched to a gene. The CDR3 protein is CASGTSGYNEQFF. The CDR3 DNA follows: TGTGCCAGCGGGACTAGCGGTTACAATGAGCAGTTCTTC.